These 11 T cell receptor beta chains originate from one sample sequenced in a study of long-term antiretroviral therapy in people with HIV. Survey level was the resolution at which the v3.0 immunoSEQ assay ran. Data came from immunoSEQ multiplex PCR; TCRdb stores just in-frame clones and leaves some out. The sample lists tens of thousands of clones, over 70% occurring once. The material was unsorted PBMCs, obtained 0.6 years after starting antiretroviral therapy. The receptors were gathered from a man younger than 35 with HIV.

The chain couples TRBV4-3 to TRBJ2-1; D uncertain. V lost 0 bases and J lost 9, with 6 bases in between. This CDR3 has 12 residues. The V gene's germline CDR1 is LGHNA and CDR2 YSLEER. CDR3 loop: CASSQDKIEQFF. CDR3 nucleotide sequence: TGCGCCAGCAGCCAAGATAAGATTGAGCAGTTCTTC.

V usage is TRBV2 and J usage is TRBJ2-7; D ambiguous. CDR1 and CDR2 (germline): SNHLY, FYNNEI. CDR3 length: 12 residues. Trimming took off 2 bases at V and 3 bases at J, with 5 bases between the two ends. Here the CDR3 DNA reads TGTGCCAGCAGTGAATTGGGCTACGAGCAGTACTTC. Residues: CASSELGYEQYF.

The chain carries TRBV27 and TRBJ2-7; TRBD1 matches 8 bases. The CDR3 runs to 15 residues. J lost 6 bases, V lost 5 bases, and 12 bases had no gene match. Germline-derived CDR1 and CDR2 are MNHEY and SMNVEV (reference sequence). The CDR3 DNA reads TGTGCCAGCAGTGTCTTCGGACAGGGCCCGAGCGAGCAGTACTTC. Translating it yields CASSVFGQGPSEQYF.

The chain joins TRBV14 to TRBJ2-3; D gene unclear. The V gene's germline CDR1 is SGHDN and CDR2 FVKESK. Trimming took 0 bases from V and 3 from J, leaving 16 bases between them. The CDR3 is made up of 17 amino acids. The CDR3 reads CASSQDLYAVKTDTQYF. CDR3 DNA: TGTGCCAGCAGCCAAGATCTCTATGCGGTTAAAACAGATACGCAGTATTTT.

The rearrangement uses TRBV6-5 and TRBJ1-2, with D uncertain. The CDR3 contains 13 residues. Trimming shortened V by 0 bases and J by 6 bases, and 8 bases separated the two germline ends. CDR1 and CDR2 from the germline V gene are MNHEY and SVGAGI. The CDR3 coding sequence is TGTGCCAGCAGTTACTCTGGAGTTGATGGCTACACCTTC. Amino acids: CASSYSGVDGYTF.

This chain uses TRBV5-5 with TRBJ1-5; TRBD1 aligns across 7 bases. CDR3 length: 15 amino acids. In germline, CDR1 is SGHKS, CDR2 YYEKEE (reference sequence). V dropped 0 bases and J dropped 7; count of bases not matched to a gene: 7. CDR3 bases: TGTGCCAGCAGCTTGGACAGGGGTCAGACCCAGCCCCAGCATTTT. Protein product: CASSLDRGQTQPQHF.

The V and J genes are TRBV6-1 and TRBJ2-7, with 12 bases that match TRBD2. The CDR3 spans 14 residues. V shed 5 bases, J shed 5 bases, and the junction held 4 bases outside the gene matches. The germline V gene encodes CDR1 MNHNS and CDR2 SASEGT. The CDR3, as DNA: TGTGCCAGCAGTCTACGACTAGCGGGAGACGAGCAGTACTTC. Translation gives CASSLRLAGDEQYF.

The CDR3 coding sequence is TGCGCCAGCAGCTTTGACAGGGGGAATTCACCCCTCCACTTT. Translation gives CASSFDRGNSPLHF. The V gene is TRBV5-1, the J gene TRBJ1-6, with 9 nucleotides matching TRBD1. The germline CDR1 and CDR2 sequences are SGHRS and YFSETQ. V shed 2 bases, J shed 7 bases, and the junction held 1 base outside the gene matches. The CDR3 loop spans 14 amino acids.

This rearrangement joins TRBV5-1 to TRBJ2-2; 7 bases line up with TRBD1. The CDR3 is 14 residues long. With V trimmed by 5 bases and J by 3 bases, 4 bases remained unmatched. Germline CDR1 SGHRS, CDR2 YFSETQ. CDR3 in DNA: TGCGCCAGCAGGAGGGGACAGTACACCGGGGAGCTGTTTTTT. It yields the protein CASRRGQYTGELFF.

This clone appeared once. The V gene is TRBV14, the J gene TRBJ2-1; no definite D call. Trimming removed 5 bases from V and 5 bases from J, with 4 bases in between. Per the germline V gene, CDR1 is SGHDN and CDR2 is FVKESK. The CDR3 consists of 11 residues. The CDR3 DNA sequence: TGTGCCAGCAGCTACCACAATGAGCAGTTCTTC. This gives the protein CASSYHNEQFF.

The chain combines TRBV4-3 with TRBJ1-5; tentative D call: TRBD1 (5 bases). The germline V and J ends were trimmed by 3 bases and 7 bases, with 16 bases remaining between them. The CDR3 contains 15 residues. Germline V lookup: CDR1 LGHNA, CDR2 YSLEER. The CDR3 here is CASSQRTGLGQPQHF. The CDR3 coding sequence is TGCGCCAGCAGCCAGCGGACGGGGCTAGGACAGCCCCAGCATTTT.